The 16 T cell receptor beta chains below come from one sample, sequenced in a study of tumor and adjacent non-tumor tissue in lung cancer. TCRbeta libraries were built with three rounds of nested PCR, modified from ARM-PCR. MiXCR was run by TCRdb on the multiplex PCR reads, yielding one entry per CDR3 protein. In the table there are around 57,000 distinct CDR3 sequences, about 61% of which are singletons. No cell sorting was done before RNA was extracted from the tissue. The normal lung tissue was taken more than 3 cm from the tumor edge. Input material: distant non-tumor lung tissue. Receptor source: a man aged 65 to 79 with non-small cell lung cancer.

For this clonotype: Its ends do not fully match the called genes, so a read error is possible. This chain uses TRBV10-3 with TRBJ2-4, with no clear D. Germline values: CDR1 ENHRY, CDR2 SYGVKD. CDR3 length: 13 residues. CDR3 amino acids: CSIHTVAKNIQYF. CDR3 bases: TGTTCCATACATACCGTAGCCAAAAACATTCAGTACTTC.

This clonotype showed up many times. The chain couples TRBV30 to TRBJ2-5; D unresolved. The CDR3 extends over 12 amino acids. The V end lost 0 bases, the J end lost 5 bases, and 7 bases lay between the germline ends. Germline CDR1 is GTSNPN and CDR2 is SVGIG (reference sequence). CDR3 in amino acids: CAWSVQAETQYF. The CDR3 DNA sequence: TGTGCCTGGAGTGTTCAGGCGGAGACCCAGTACTTC.

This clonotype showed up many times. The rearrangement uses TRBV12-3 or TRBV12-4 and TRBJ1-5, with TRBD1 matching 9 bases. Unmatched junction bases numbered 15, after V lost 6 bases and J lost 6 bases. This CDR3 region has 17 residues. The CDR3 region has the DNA TGTGCCAGCAGCCGTAGGGCTGCGGGACAGGGACTTCAGCCCCAGCATTTT. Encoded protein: CASSRRAAGQGLQPQHF.

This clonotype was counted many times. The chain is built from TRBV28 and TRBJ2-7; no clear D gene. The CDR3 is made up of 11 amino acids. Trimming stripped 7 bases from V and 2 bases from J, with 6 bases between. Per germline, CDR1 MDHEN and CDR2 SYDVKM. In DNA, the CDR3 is TGTGCCAGCACGGGTGCCTACGAGCAGTACTTC. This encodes CASTGAYEQYF.

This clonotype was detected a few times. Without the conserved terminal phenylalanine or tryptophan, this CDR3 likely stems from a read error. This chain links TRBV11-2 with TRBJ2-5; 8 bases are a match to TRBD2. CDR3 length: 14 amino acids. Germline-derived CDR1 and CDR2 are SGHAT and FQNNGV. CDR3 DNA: TGTGCCAGCAGCTCCCGGGAGGGCCAAGAGACTCAGTACCTC. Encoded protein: CASSSREGQETQYL.

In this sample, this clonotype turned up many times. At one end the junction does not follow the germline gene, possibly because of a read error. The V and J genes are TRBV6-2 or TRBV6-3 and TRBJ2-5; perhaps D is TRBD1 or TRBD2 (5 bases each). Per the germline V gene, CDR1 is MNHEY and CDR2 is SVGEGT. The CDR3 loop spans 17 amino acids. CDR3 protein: CASSYTAGTPNQETQYF. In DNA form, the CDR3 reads TGTGCCAGCAGTTATACCGCCGGGACGCCAAACCAGGAGACCCAGTACTTC.

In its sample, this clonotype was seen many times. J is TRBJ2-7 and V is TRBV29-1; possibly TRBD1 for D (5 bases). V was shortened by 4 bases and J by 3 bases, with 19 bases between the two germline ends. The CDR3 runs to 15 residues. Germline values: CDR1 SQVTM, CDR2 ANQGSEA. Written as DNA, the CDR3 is TGCAGCGTTGCGCGGACCACGGACATCCACTACGAGCAGTACTTC. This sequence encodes CSVARTTDIHYEQYF.

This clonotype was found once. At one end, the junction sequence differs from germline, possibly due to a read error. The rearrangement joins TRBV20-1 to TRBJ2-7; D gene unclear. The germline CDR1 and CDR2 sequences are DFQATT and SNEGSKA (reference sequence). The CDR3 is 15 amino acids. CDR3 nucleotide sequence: TGCAGTGCTAGAGATTGGGCTAACGCGCGATACGAGCAGTGCTTC. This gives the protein CSARDWANARYEQCF.

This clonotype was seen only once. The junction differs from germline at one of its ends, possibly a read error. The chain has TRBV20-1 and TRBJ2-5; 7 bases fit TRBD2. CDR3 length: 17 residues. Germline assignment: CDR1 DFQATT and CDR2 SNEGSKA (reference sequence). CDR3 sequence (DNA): TGCAGTGCTAGAGTACTCGGACTAACGGGAGGTACAGAGACCCAGCACTTC. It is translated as CSARVLGLTGGTETQHF.

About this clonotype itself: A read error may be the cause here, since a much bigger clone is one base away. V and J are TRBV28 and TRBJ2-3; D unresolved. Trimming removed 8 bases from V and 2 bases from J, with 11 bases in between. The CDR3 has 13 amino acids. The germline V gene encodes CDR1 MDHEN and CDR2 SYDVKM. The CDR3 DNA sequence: TGTGCCAGCGGGTGGTCCTTCACAGATACGCAGTATTTT. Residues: CASGWSFTDTQYF.

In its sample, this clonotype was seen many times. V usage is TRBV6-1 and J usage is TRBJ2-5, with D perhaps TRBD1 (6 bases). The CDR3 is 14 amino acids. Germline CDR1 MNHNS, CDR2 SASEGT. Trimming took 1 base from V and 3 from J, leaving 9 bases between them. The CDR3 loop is CASSEGPGEETQYF. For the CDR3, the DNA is TGTGCCAGCAGTGAAGGGCCAGGGGAAGAGACCCAGTACTTC.

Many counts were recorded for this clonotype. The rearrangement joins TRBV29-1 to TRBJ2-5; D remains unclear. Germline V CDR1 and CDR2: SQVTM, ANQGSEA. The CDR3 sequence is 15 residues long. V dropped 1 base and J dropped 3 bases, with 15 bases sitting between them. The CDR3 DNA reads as TGCAGCGTTGAAGTCCCACTTAAAACAGAAGAGACCCAGTACTTC. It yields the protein CSVEVPLKTEETQYF.

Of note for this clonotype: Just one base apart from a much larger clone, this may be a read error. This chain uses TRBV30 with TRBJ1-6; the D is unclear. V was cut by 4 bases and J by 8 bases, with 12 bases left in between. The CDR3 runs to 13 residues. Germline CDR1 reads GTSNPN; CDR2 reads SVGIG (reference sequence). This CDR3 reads CAWTVRTDSPLHF. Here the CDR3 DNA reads TGTGCCTGGACCGTTCGCACGGATTCACCCCTCCACTTT.

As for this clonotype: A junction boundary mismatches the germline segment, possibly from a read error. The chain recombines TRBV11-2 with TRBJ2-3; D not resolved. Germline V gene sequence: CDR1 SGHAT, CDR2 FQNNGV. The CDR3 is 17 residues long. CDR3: CATSLNQWVSGTDTQYF. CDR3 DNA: TGTGCCACCAGCCTAAATCAATGGGTGAGTGGCACAGATACGCAGTATTTT.

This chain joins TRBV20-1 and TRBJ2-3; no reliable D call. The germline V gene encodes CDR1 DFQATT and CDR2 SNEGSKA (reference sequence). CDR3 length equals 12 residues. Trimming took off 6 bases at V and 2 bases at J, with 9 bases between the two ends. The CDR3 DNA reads TGCAGTGCCGTACTTTCCACAGATACGCAGTATTTT. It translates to CSAVLSTDTQYF.

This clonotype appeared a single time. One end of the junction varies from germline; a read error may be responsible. This chain's CDR3 is CSSSQDPGQGDYEQYF. The CDR3 DNA sequence: TGCTCCAGCAGCCAAGACCCCGGACAAGGTGACTACGAGCAGTACTTC. This sequence joins TRBV4-1 and TRBJ2-7; TRBD1 is a possible D gene (5 bases). CDR1 and CDR2 (germline): MGHRA, YSYEKL. CDR3 length equals 16 residues.